The 4 T cell receptor beta chains below were found in one sample sequenced in a study of beta chain features in type 1 diabetes. The entirety of the isolated RNA underwent reverse transcription, so expressed TCRB transcripts were sequenced. The assay was immunoSEQ multiplex PCR, and TCRdb's table has in-frame clones only and misses some. In the table there are 600,000 to 650,000 clones, around 15% of which are singletons. Sequencing was performed on naive CD4+ T cells from blood. These receptors originate from a man younger than 35 in good health.

The CDR3 DNA reads TGCAGCGTCTTAGCGGGGGGCAACACAGATACGCAGTATTTT. Translation: CSVLAGGNTDTQYF. The chain joins TRBV29-1 to TRBJ2-3; 10 bases map to TRBD2. The CDR3 is 14 amino acids. The germline V gene has CDR1 SQVTM and CDR2 ANQGSEA. After removal of 6 bases from V and 2 bases from J, the junction contained 5 bases not matched to a gene.

Here the CDR3 DNA reads TGTGCCAGCTCTCCCGGGACCAACGAGCAGTACTTC. Encoded protein: CASSPGTNEQYF. V is TRBV18 and J is TRBJ2-7; TRBD1 or TRBD2 may be the D gene (5 bases each). Trimming removed 6 bases at V and 5 bases at J, with 11 bases between. The CDR3 spans 12 residues. Germline V gene lookup returns CDR1 KGHSH and CDR2 LQKENI.

V and J are TRBV7-3 and TRBJ2-1, with 8 bases lining up with TRBD2. CDR3 length: 15 amino acids. Per germline, CDR1 SGHTA and CDR2 FQGTGA. Trimming at V came to 3 bases and at J to 6 bases, leaving 7 bases not matched to a gene. As DNA, the CDR3 is TGTGCCAGCAGCTTTGTACCGGGACTAGGCAATGAGCAGTTCTTC. It codes for CASSFVPGLGNEQFF. Based on the CDR3 plus reference TRBV7-3 and TRBJ2-1, the full variable domain is GAGVSQTPSNKVTEKGKYVELRCDPISGHTALYWYRQSLGQGPEFLIYFQGTGAADDSGLPNDRFFAVRPEGSVSTLKIQRTERGDSAVYLCASSFVPGLGNEQFFGPGTRLTVL.

This clone was found a few times. The V and J genes are TRBV18 and TRBJ2-7; 9 nucleotides agree with TRBD1. The germline V gene has CDR1 KGHSH and CDR2 LQKENI. The CDR3 is 14 residues long. V gave up 1 base and J gave up 3 bases; unmatched junction bases: 1. CDR3 DNA sequence: TGTGCCAGCTCACCACGGACAGGGGTCTACGAGCAGTACTTC. Amino acids: CASSPRTGVYEQYF.